These 15 T cell receptor beta chains originate from one sample sequenced in a study of T cells in Graves' hyperthyroidism and ophthalmopathy. RNA transcripts provided the source from which TCR beta CDR3 regions were amplified. The TCR CDR3 first-round RT-PCR relied on the HTBI primer set. In TCRdb, the multiplex PCR reads were re-called with MiXCR into one record per CDR3 protein. The sample contains about 540,000 distinct CDR3 sequences, roughly 50% of which appear only once. Sequencing was carried out using peripheral blood or thyroid tissue (not recorded which). The receptors were sampled from a woman aged 18-29 years with Graves' hyperthyroidism.

This clonotype was detected many times. Compared with germline, one end of the junction differs, possibly owing to a read error. The chain links TRBV5-1 to TRBJ1-1; 10 positions agree with TRBD1. The length of the CDR3 is 13 residues. Per germline, CDR1 SGHRS and CDR2 YFSETQ. The CDR3, as DNA: TGTGCCAGCAGCCTTGGACAGGGGGCTGAAGCTTTCTTT. Amino acids: CASSLGQGAEAFF.

Many counts were recorded for this clonotype. J is TRBJ1-3 and V is TRBV5-1, with 7 nucleotides matching TRBD1. Trimming took 4 bases from V and 0 from J; bases not matched to a gene: 4. CDR3 length: 15 residues. The germline gives CDR1 SGHRS, CDR2 YFSETQ. CDR3: CASSQTGNSGNTIYF. The CDR3 bases are TGCGCCAGCAGCCAGACAGGGAACTCTGGAAACACCATATATTTT.

This clonotype appeared many times. The chain carries TRBV29-1 and TRBJ2-7; D gene uncertain. This CDR3 region has 15 residues. CDR1 SQVTM and CDR2 ANQGSEA come from the germline V gene. Trimming shortened V by 6 bases and J by 4 bases, and 22 bases separated the two germline ends. The CDR3 DNA sequence: TGCAGCGTCCGATCCGATTCTTCGGCGCTATACGAGCAGTACTTC. This codes for CSVRSDSSALYEQYF.

This clonotype was detected many times. The chain has TRBV28 and TRBJ1-2, with TRBD1 matching over 9 bases. The CDR3 has 14 residues. Trimming at V came to 6 bases and at J to 3 bases, leaving 5 bases not matched to a gene. Germline V gene data show CDR1 as MDHEN and CDR2 as SYDVKM. The CDR3 region is CASRSGTGYYGYTF. CDR3 coding DNA: TGTGCCAGCAGGTCGGGGACAGGGTACTATGGCTACACCTTC.

The V gene is TRBV6-1, the J gene TRBJ1-2, with D maybe TRBD1 (5 bases). The germline CDR1 and CDR2 sequences are MNHNS and SASEGT. The CDR3 has 14 residues. V was clipped by 8 bases and J by 1 base, with 14 bases between them. For the CDR3, the DNA is TGTGCCAGCGGGAGGGGTCGGGTTAACTATGGCTACACCTTC. This sequence encodes CASGRGRVNYGYTF.

The gene calls are TRBV29-1 and TRBJ2-7; TRBD1 aligns across 9 bases. J lost 3 bases, V lost 7 bases, and 4 bases had no gene match. The germline V gene encodes CDR1 SQVTM and CDR2 ANQGSEA. The length of the CDR3 is 12 residues. The CDR3 protein is CSARQGDYEQYF. CDR3 bases: TGCAGCGCTAGACAGGGGGACTACGAGCAGTACTTC.

Many counts were recorded for this clonotype. This chain links TRBV7-2 with TRBJ2-3; 9 bases fit TRBD1. The CDR3 sequence is 15 residues long. Per the germline V gene, CDR1 is SGHTA and CDR2 is FQGNSA. The ends lost 5 bases at V and 1 base at J; junction bases unmatched: 4. The CDR3 DNA reads TGTGCCAGCAGCCTGGACAGGGGACGCACAGATACGCAGTATTTT. Residues: CASSLDRGRTDTQYF.

This chain connects TRBV20-1 to TRBJ2-1, with D possibly being TRBD1 (6 bases). This CDR3 is 14 amino acids long. The germline V and J ends were trimmed by 1 base and 4 bases, with 11 bases remaining between them. Germline V gene lookup returns CDR1 DFQATT and CDR2 SNEGSKA (reference sequence). The CDR3 sequence is CSARAGQGYNEQFF. The DNA for the CDR3 is TGCAGTGCTAGAGCGGGCCAGGGGTACAATGAGCAGTTCTTC.

The chain combines TRBV19 with TRBJ2-3, with D unclear. The length of the CDR3 is 16 residues. Between the trimmed V and J ends, which lost 4 bases and 2 bases, there was a span of 16 bases. Looked up from germline, CDR1 is LNHDA and CDR2 is SQIVND (reference sequence). Here the CDR3 DNA reads TGTGCCAGTAGTACCCCCCGTGGACCCATCACAGATACGCAGTATTTT. It encodes CASSTPRGPITDTQYF.

The chain combines TRBV10-3 with TRBJ2-6; no definite D call. Germline values: CDR1 ENHRY, CDR2 SYGVKD. CDR3 length: 14 amino acids. V gave up 11 bases and J gave up 0 bases, with 11 bases separating them. The CDR3 nucleotides are TGTGCCTGTTGGGTGGGCTCTGGGGCCAACGTCCTGACTTTC. It is translated as CACWVGSGANVLTF.

The chain recombines TRBV29-1 with TRBJ1-6; TRBD1 might be the D (6 bases). The V gene lost 6 bases and the J gene lost 4 bases, with 10 bases spanning the gap. This CDR3 is 13 amino acids long. CDR1 and CDR2 (germline): SQVTM, ANQGSEA. The CDR3 sequence: CSVGRGYNSPLHF. The CDR3 nucleotides read TGCAGCGTGGGCAGGGGATATAATTCACCCCTCCACTTT.

This chain uses TRBV24-1 with TRBJ2-2; unclear D gene. CDR3 size: 13 residues. The V end was cut by 7 bases, the J end by 5 bases, with 10 bases between. Germline loops: CDR1 KGHDR, CDR2 SFDVKD. CDR3 sequence (DNA): TGTGCCACCAGCAGCTTAATGACCGGGGAGCTGTTTTTT. Translation: CATSSLMTGELFF.

The chain is built from TRBV20-1 and TRBJ2-5, with 11 bases that match TRBD2. Germline V gives CDR1 DFQATT, CDR2 SNEGSKA (reference sequence). Trimming removed 5 bases from V and 10 bases from J; junction bases left unmatched: 12. The CDR3 sequence is 14 residues long. CDR3: CSADESLAGVVQYF. CDR3 DNA: TGCAGTGCTGATGAGTCACTAGCGGGAGTTGTCCAGTACTTC.

This clonotype has at least ten counts. This rearrangement joins TRBV20-1 to TRBJ1-2, with 11 bases that match TRBD1. Germline V gives CDR1 DFQATT, CDR2 SNEGSKA (reference sequence). This CDR3 has 14 residues. With V trimmed by 3 bases and J by 5 bases, 5 bases remained unmatched. CDR3 in amino acids: CSARRRDRGYGYTF. The CDR3 bases are TGCAGTGCTAGGCGCCGGGACAGGGGGTATGGCTACACCTTC.

The rearrangement uses TRBV9 and TRBJ2-5; TRBD2 is a possible D gene (6 bases). The CDR3 spans 16 residues. CDR1 SGDLS and CDR2 YYNGEE come from the germline V gene. The V and J ends lost 0 bases and 5 bases respectively, with 17 bases between them. CDR3 loop: CASSVAGGTGRETQYF. Written as DNA, the CDR3 is TGTGCCAGCAGCGTAGCTGGTGGGACTGGGAGGGAGACCCAGTACTTC.